Following are 12 T cell receptor beta chains from one sample sequenced in a study of control samples from healthy donors and cancer patients. The repertoire was sequenced with immunoSEQ multiplex PCR; TCRdb's copy has only in-frame clones and lacks some. This table has about 130,000 clones, about 92% appearing once. The specimen sequenced was blood. These receptors were obtained from a woman aged 45-59 years in good health.

This clone was seen a single time. The V call is TRBV6-5, the J call TRBJ1-2; D is perhaps TRBD1 (6 bases). Germline V gene lookup returns CDR1 MNHEY and CDR2 SVGAGI. Trimming took off 5 bases at V and 6 bases at J, with 19 bases between the two ends. CDR3 length equals 15 residues. CDR3 sequence (DNA): TGTGCCAGCAGTACACCCAGGGGATCGAGGGATGGCTACACCTTC. Protein sequence: CASSTPRGSRDGYTF.

The chain couples TRBV19 to TRBJ1-2; 9 bases map to TRBD1. CDR1 and CDR2 (germline): LNHDA, SQIVND (reference sequence). This CDR3 spans 16 amino acids. V shed 6 bases, J shed 6 bases, and the junction held 14 bases outside the gene matches. This chain's CDR3 is CASRPPGDRAGNGYTF. The DNA of the CDR3 is TGTGCCAGTAGACCCCCGGGGGACAGGGCGGGGAATGGCTACACCTTC.

A note on this clone: An end of the junction differs from the germline gene, which may be a read error. V gene TRBV28 combines with J gene TRBJ1-3, with 9 bases identical to TRBD1. Germline-derived CDR1 and CDR2 are MDHEN and SYDVKM. This CDR3 region has 17 residues. In DNA, the CDR3 is TGTGCCAGCAGCGAAAGATACAGGGGGCAAGTTGGAAGCACCATATATTTT. It encodes CASSERYRGQVGSTIYF. The variable domain in full, with the rest retrieved from reference TRBV28 and TRBJ1-3, is DVKVTQSSRYLVKRTGEKVFLECVQDMDHENMFWYRQDPGLGLRLIYFSYDVKMKEKGDIPEGYSVSREKKERFSLILESASTNQTSMYLCASSERYRGQVGSTIYFGEGSWLTVV.

The V gene is TRBV28, the J gene TRBJ1-1; no clear D. The CDR3 consists of 12 residues. Trimming pared 3 bases from V and 4 bases from J, leaving 6 bases between. Looked up from germline, CDR1 is MDHEN and CDR2 is SYDVKM. The DNA for the CDR3 is TGTGCCAGCAGTTTTTTCCCCACTGAAGCTTTCTTT. Translated: CASSFFPTEAFF.

The chain links TRBV5-6 to TRBJ1-1, with TRBD1 as a possible D gene (5 bases). CDR1 is SGHDT and CDR2 is YYEEEE in the germline V gene. This CDR3 region has 17 residues. V was clipped by 2 bases and J by 1 base, with 18 bases between them. CDR3 loop: CASSFSNSGGKNTEAFF. For the CDR3, the DNA is TGTGCCAGCAGCTTTTCTAACTCGGGGGGGAAGAACACTGAAGCTTTCTTT.

The V gene is TRBV9, the J gene TRBJ1-1, with D possibly TRBD1 on 6 matching bases. The ends were cut back, 0 bases at V and 4 bases at J, with 10 bases in the middle. Germline values: CDR1 SGDLS, CDR2 YYNGEE. This CDR3 has 14 amino acids. The CDR3 bases are TGTGCCAGCAGCGTAGGGCAGGGGCCCACTGAAGCTTTCTTT. Translation: CASSVGQGPTEAFF.

V is TRBV19 and J is TRBJ2-1, with 12 bases fitting TRBD2. V shed 6 bases and J 8 bases; nucleotides not matched to a gene: 11. CDR3 length: 16 amino acids. The germline V gene encodes CDR1 LNHDA and CDR2 SQIVND (reference sequence). CDR3 bases: TGTGCCAGTAGCCACACTAGCGGGAGGAGGGGCGATGAGCAGTTCTTC. Protein product: CASSHTSGRRGDEQFF.

This chain links TRBV21-1 with TRBJ2-7; the tabulated D call, TRBD2, remains unverified against the DNA. TRBV21-1 counts as a pseudogene. The CDR3 length is 14 residues. The CDR3 nucleotides are TGTGCCAGCAGCAAGCGGGAGGGGGAAGTTGAGCAGTACTTC. Protein: CASSKREGEVEQYF.

With regard to this clone: The sample carries other DNA sequences with the same CDR3. The V gene is TRBV5-4, the J gene TRBJ2-4; the D is unclear. Trimming removed 2 bases at V and 8 bases at J, with 11 bases between. Germline V gene lookup returns CDR1 SGHNT and CDR2 YYREEE (reference sequence). The CDR3 loop spans 13 amino acids. The CDR3 loop is CASSFLQNDIQYF. The CDR3 DNA reads TGTGCCAGCAGCTTTCTACAGAACGACATTCAGTACTTC.

The chain is built from TRBV2 and TRBJ1-5; D call uncertain. With 1 base removed from V and 2 bases from J, the gap between germline ends came to 6 bases. Germline values: CDR1 SNHLY, CDR2 FYNNEI. The CDR3 has 14 amino acids. Written as DNA, the CDR3 is TGTGCCAGCAGTGAAGTTACTGGCAATCAGCCCCAGCATTTT. This translates into CASSEVTGNQPQHF.

This clone was detected only once. The chain is built from TRBV7-8 and TRBJ2-1, with D hard to call. V was shortened by 2 bases and J by 9 bases, with 14 bases between the two germline ends. The length of the CDR3 is 14 residues. From germline, CDR1 is SGHVS and CDR2 FQNEAQ. The CDR3 DNA is TGTGCCAGCAGCTTATGGATGGAAGACGGTGAGCAGTTCTTC. It encodes CASSLWMEDGEQFF.

The V and J genes are TRBV6-1 and TRBJ2-5; TRBD2 matches 11 bases. The CDR3 contains 15 residues. CDR1 is MNHNS, CDR2 SASEGT, per germline. V shed 1 base and J 5 bases; nucleotides not matched to a gene: 3. CDR3 sequence reads: CASSEGTSGWETQYF. CDR3 nucleotides: TGTGCCAGCAGTGAAGGGACTAGCGGGTGGGAGACCCAGTACTTC.